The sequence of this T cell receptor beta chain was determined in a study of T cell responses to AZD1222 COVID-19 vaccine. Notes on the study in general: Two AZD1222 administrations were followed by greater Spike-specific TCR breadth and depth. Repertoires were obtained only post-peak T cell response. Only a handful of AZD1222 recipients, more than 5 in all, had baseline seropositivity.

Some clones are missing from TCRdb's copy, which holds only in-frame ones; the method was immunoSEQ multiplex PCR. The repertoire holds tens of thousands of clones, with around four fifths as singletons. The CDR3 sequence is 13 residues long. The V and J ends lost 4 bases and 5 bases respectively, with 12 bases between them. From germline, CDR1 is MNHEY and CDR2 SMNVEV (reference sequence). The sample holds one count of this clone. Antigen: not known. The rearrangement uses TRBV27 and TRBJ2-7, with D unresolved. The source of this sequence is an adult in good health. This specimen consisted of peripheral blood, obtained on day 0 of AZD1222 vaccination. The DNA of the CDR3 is TGTGCCAGCAGTTCGATTCCCGTCGACGAGCAGTACTTC. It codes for CASSSIPVDEQYF.